This is a list of T cell receptor beta chains from one sample in a study of cytomegalovirus exposure and HLA in healthy donors. Assay: immunoSEQ multiplex PCR; the TCRdb copy retains only in-frame clones and omits some. The sample carries over 95,000 clones, around 77% recorded once. The specimen sequenced was PBMCs. The receptors were sampled from a man aged 35 to 55 in good health and CMV-seronegative. Both conserved end residues are trimmed from each CDR3.

J gene,V gene,CDR3 protein
TRBJ1-1,TRBV7-3,ASSLTGGNTEAF
TRBJ2-3,TRBV27,ASSLSGELAGPQY
TRBJ2-7,TRBV28,ASSYPVTLAGVSSYEQY
TRBJ1-6,TRBV2,ARESGTSNSPLH
TRBJ2-1,TRBV28,ASSSSGGAYEQF
TRBJ2-1,TRBV2,ASSPLGIQGSNEQF
TRBJ2-3,TRBV2,ASRGTGGGTDTQY
TRBJ1-5,TRBV6-1,ASSGQNSNQPQH
TRBJ2-7,TRBV28,ASSSTGLAGGYEQY
TRBJ2-5,TRBV4-2,ASSPASGGAVETQY
TRBJ2-2,TRBV19,ASTLTGVTGELF
TRBJ2-7,TRBV10-2,ATSAGGAYEQY
TRBJ2-3,TRBV5-4,ASSLEHLSTDTQY
TRBJ1-1,TRBV28,ASSLVGVAEAF
TRBJ2-1,TRBV10-3,AMRRDRDYNEQF
TRBJ2-2,TRBV5-1,ASSLAGTGGANTGELF
TRBJ1-1,TRBV28,ASRAGEMNTEAF
TRBJ1-4,TRBV5-4,ASSPDRGKEKLF
TRBJ2-7,TRBV4-1,ASSQDHGSGRFDYEQY
TRBJ2-4,TRBV6-5,ASSFTSLAKNIQY
TRBJ1-1,TRBV5-1,ASSLGQGVSWNTEAF
TRBJ2-3,TRBV29-1,SVGTDSTDTQY
TRBJ2-2,TRBV9,ASSVGVGGDTGELF
TRBJ2-4,TRBV2,ASGAVAKNIQY
TRBJ2-1,TRBV6-5,ASSYREGSYNEQF
TRBJ1-4,TRBV5-1,ASSPLGAFAATNEKLF
TRBJ1-1,TRBV6-1,ASSGRQGAAEAF
TRBJ2-5,TRBV5-6,ASSRAGRVGETQY
TRBJ1-3,TRBV10-3,AISRITGTSGNTIY
TRBJ1-2,TRBV28,ASSLVQLFQGYT
TRBJ1-6,TRBV27,ASSPDRGPSPLH
TRBJ1-1,TRBV2,ASRGVNTEAF
TRBJ2-5,TRBV6-1,ASSVFETQY
TRBJ1-4,TRBV10-1,ASSPGSTRKLF
TRBJ1-1,TRBV2,ASSELRQGKNTEAF
TRBJ2-3,TRBV5-4,ASSWLTKAGTDTQY
TRBJ2-1,TRBV2,ASRRGLAGINEQF
TRBJ2-7,TRBV30,AWGTGIYEQY
TRBJ2-1,TRBV10-3,AIRGSGDYNEQF
TRBJ1-5,TRBV28,ASSPRTGIIKPQH
TRBJ2-7,TRBV5-6,ASSRDRDSLSY
TRBJ2-3,TRBV29-1,SVRGLAGGGSTDTQY
TRBJ1-1,TRBV6-1,ASSEQALNTEAF
TRBJ1-2,TRBV6-1,ASGRESYGYT
TRBJ1-2,TRBV28,ASSPGVYGYT
TRBJ1-4,TRBV10-2,ASSRTVNEKLF
TRBJ2-7,TRBV27,ASSLRGQGSYEQY
TRBJ1-1,TRBV10-2,ASTLKGQYTEAF
TRBJ2-2,TRBV9,ASSVTGGSTGELF
TRBJ2-4,TRBV5-1,ASSLGQGKNIQY
TRBJ2-1,TRBV9,ASSPDRGSYNEQF
TRBJ1-1,TRBV29-1,SVEPGFATEAF
TRBJ1-6,TRBV7-9,ASSSTGEAPLH
TRBJ1-6,TRBV2,ATKGQGNSPLH
TRBJ1-5,TRBV15,ATSREGGGMGHQPQH
TRBJ1-6,TRBV25-1,ASSEGGAVGSPLH
TRBJ1-1,TRBV7-9,ASSRDRNTEAF
TRBJ1-1,TRBV15,ATSLRQGADTEAF
TRBJ2-1,TRBV6-1,ASSERLEEEQF
.,TRBV5-4,ASSLGQGGYEQY